This T cell receptor beta chain was observed in a study of blood T cell repertoires in COVID-19. Study as a whole: Donors in the United States, Italy and Spain gave samples during acute or convalescent COVID-19.

TCRdb's table, derived via immunoSEQ multiplex PCR, lists solely in-frame clones and lacks some. The sample lists over 300,000 clones; nearly 90% were seen once. The CDR3 is 13 residues long. The V and J ends lost 9 bases and 5 bases respectively, with 16 bases between them. From germline, CDR1 is MNHEY and CDR2 SVGAGI. Sequenced material: peripheral blood. The chain employs TRBV6-5 and TRBJ1-1; D perhaps matches TRBD1 (5 bases). The clonotype was recovered from a man between 18 and 35 years old with active or convalescent COVID-19. CDR3 coding DNA: TGTGCCAGTCAAGGCCCGGAGGGGACTGAAGCTTTCTTT. It encodes CASQGPEGTEAFF.